This TCR beta chain emerged from a study of cytomegalovirus exposure and HLA in healthy donors. Germline CDR1 and CDR2: SEHNR and FQNEAQ (reference sequence). The CDR3 extends over 15 amino acids. Unmatched junction bases numbered 8, after V lost 5 bases and J lost 4 bases. General study points: In a later analysis, TCR beta V- and J-gene trimming showed a link to a missense DCLRE1C variant. Some segments of the V type, notably TRBV6-2 and TRBV6-3, were excluded as indistinguishable. Clonal expansion was found to be greater in HLA-associated TCR beta chains than in equally common others in a later analysis.

This clone was picked up a small number of times. Its antigen is unknown. The PCR used 60 Vbeta and 13 Jbeta primers. Repertoires were generated with immunoSEQ multiplex PCR, while TCRdb's copy carries only in-frame clones and drops some. The sample includes 170,000 or so clones, 78% seen only once; the top ten take approximately 13%. V usage is TRBV7-9 and J usage is TRBJ2-5; TRBD1 matches 9 bases. The sequence was obtained from a woman aged 45-60 years in good health and CMV-seropositive. Sequencing input: PBMCs. The CDR3 DNA sequence: TGTGCCAGCAGCGCAACACAGGGGGCCCTAGAGACCCAGTACTTC. It is translated as CASSATQGALETQYF.